This T cell receptor (beta chain) emerged from a study of blood T cell repertoires in COVID-19. This table comes from immunoSEQ multiplex PCR, and its TCRdb copy is limited to in-frame clones, with some not included. This table has 200,000 to 300,000 clones, around 85% appearing once. The CDR3 sequence is 15 residues long. Germline V gene lookup returns CDR1 SGHNT and CDR2 YENEEA. V lost 0 bases, J lost 3 bases, and 3 bases stayed unmatched. The study drew participants aged about 18 to 95 years from around 24 US areas. The sequenced material came from PBMCs or T cells enriched from blood (not recorded which). The clonotype was recovered from a woman in her 40s with acute COVID-19. The V gene is TRBV11-3, the J gene TRBJ2-7; 9 bases align to TRBD1. As DNA, the CDR3 is TGTGCCAGCAGCTTAGACGGACAGGGGTTCTACGAGCAGTACTTC. This translates into CASSLDGQGFYEQYF.